This T cell receptor beta chain was captured by sequencing in a study of T cell repertoires in cytomegalovirus infection. Each CDR3 protein is one row after TCRdb ran MiXCR on the reads. The sample includes 680,000 or so distinct CDR3 sequences, 35% of them seen just once. CDR3 length: 16 amino acids. CDR1 and CDR2 from the germline V gene are MNHEY and SVGAGI. V was shortened by 0 bases and J by 4 bases, with 12 bases between the two germline ends. This clonotype was counted a few times. Sequenced: PBMCs. The sequence derives from a human donor in good health (CMV status not recorded). Some clones in this sample may be carry-over from other donors' samples. The chain links TRBV6-5 to TRBJ2-2; D could derive from TRBD1 or TRBD2 (5 bases each). The CDR3 reads CASSYSRGRGTGELFF. CDR3 DNA: TGTGCCAGCAGTTACTCGAGGGGACGGGGCACCGGGGAGCTGTTTTTT.